This is a list of T cell receptor beta chains from one sample in a study of spatial heterogeneity in lung cancer. TCRdb re-analysed the 5' RACE reads in MiXCR, keeping a single row per CDR3 protein. The table lists 60,000 to 90,000 distinct CDR3 sequences, 8% of them singletons, with about 6.8% in the top ten. Material: PBMCs, obtained at surgery. These receptors all come from a male donor with early-stage non-small cell lung cancer. CDR3s include the opening cysteine and the closing phenylalanine or tryptophan. D genes are given only for firm matches. Clone size appears in some rows only: once, few, many, or a class for an expanded clone.

v_gene: TRBV5-6
d_gene: -
abundance: few
len: 13
j_gene: TRBJ2-1
CDR3nt: TGTGCCAGCAGCCTCCGGGTCTACAATGAGCAGTTCTTC
CDR3aa: CASSLRVYNEQFF

v_gene: TRBV7-9
d_gene: TRBD1
abundance: -
len: 13
j_gene: TRBJ1-1
CDR3nt: TGTGCCAGCAGCTTAAAGGGGACAGCTGAAGCTTTCTTT
CDR3aa: CASSLKGTAEAFF

v_gene: TRBV27
d_gene: TRBD1
abundance: -
len: 15
j_gene: TRBJ2-2
CDR3nt: TGTGCCAGCACCGCAGACAGGGGAAACACCGGGGAGCTGTTTTTT
CDR3aa: CASTADRGNTGELFF

v_gene: TRBV4-1
d_gene: -
abundance: -
len: 15
j_gene: TRBJ2-2
CDR3nt: TGCGCCAGCAGCCAGATAGCGCTTCCCAGGGGGGAGCTGTTTTTT
CDR3aa: CASSQIALPRGELFF

v_gene: TRBV6-2/TRBV6-3
d_gene: -
abundance: few
len: 16
j_gene: TRBJ1-1
CDR3nt: TGTGCCAGCAGTTACTGGGGCAGCATTATAGTCACTGAAGCTTTCTTT
CDR3aa: CASSYWGSIIVTEAFF

v_gene: TRBV20-1
d_gene: TRBD1
abundance: -
len: 13
j_gene: TRBJ1-1
CDR3nt: TGCAGTGCCGACAGGGGGGAATGGACTGAAGCTTTCTTT
CDR3aa: CSADRGEWTEAFF

v_gene: TRBV4-1
d_gene: -
abundance: many
len: 15
j_gene: TRBJ2-7
CDR3nt: TGCGCCAGCAGCCTCCCCGGCACGGGACCCTACGAGCAGTACTTC
CDR3aa: CASSLPGTGPYEQYF

v_gene: TRBV14
d_gene: -
abundance: few
len: 14
j_gene: TRBJ2-1
CDR3nt: TGTGCCAGCAGCCAAGATCCGGGGAGGGGGGAGCAGTTCTTC
CDR3aa: CASSQDPGRGEQFF

v_gene: TRBV6-5
d_gene: TRBD2
abundance: many
len: 15
j_gene: TRBJ2-5
CDR3nt: TGTGCCAGCAGTTTGGGACCAGGGAGGGAAGAGACCCAGTACTTC
CDR3aa: CASSLGPGREETQYF

v_gene: TRBV6-5
d_gene: TRBD2
abundance: few
len: 14
j_gene: TRBJ2-7
CDR3nt: TGTGCCAGCAGCGCCCGCGGGAGAAACTACGAGCAGTACTTC
CDR3aa: CASSARGRNYEQYF

v_gene: TRBV19
d_gene: -
abundance: once
len: 13
j_gene: TRBJ1-2
CDR3nt: TGTGCCAGTAGTACAGACAGACACTATGGCTACACCTTC
CDR3aa: CASSTDRHYGYTF

v_gene: TRBV2
d_gene: TRBD1
abundance: few
len: 16
j_gene: TRBJ2-7
CDR3nt: TGTGCCAGCAGTGGAACCGGGACAGGGTCTTACTACGAGCAGTACTTC
CDR3aa: CASSGTGTGSYYEQYF

v_gene: TRBV7-9
d_gene: -
abundance: few
len: 14
j_gene: TRBJ1-2
CDR3nt: TGTGCCAGCAGCTTATCGTCCAGGGGTTATGGCTACACCTTC
CDR3aa: CASSLSSRGYGYTF

v_gene: TRBV5-1
d_gene: -
abundance: few
len: 15
j_gene: TRBJ1-1
CDR3nt: TGCGCCAGCAGCTTGGAGGTCGGAGTAGGGACTGAAGCTTTCTTT
CDR3aa: CASSLEVGVGTEAFF

v_gene: TRBV11-1
d_gene: TRBD2
abundance: many
len: 14
j_gene: TRBJ2-1
CDR3nt: TGTGCCAGCAGCTTAGGGACTAGCGAGGGTGAGCAGTTCTTC
CDR3aa: CASSLGTSEGEQFF

v_gene: TRBV19
d_gene: -
abundance: -
len: 12
j_gene: TRBJ2-3
CDR3nt: TGTGCCAGTAGCTCGAATCGGGACTCGGCGTATTTT
CDR3aa: CASSSNRDSAYF

v_gene: TRBV7-8
d_gene: -
abundance: many
len: 15
j_gene: TRBJ2-3
CDR3nt: TGTGCCAGCAGCTTAGGGACAGAAGGACAAGATACGCAGTATTTT
CDR3aa: CASSLGTEGQDTQYF

v_gene: TRBV24-1
d_gene: TRBD2
abundance: many
len: 15
j_gene: TRBJ2-1
CDR3nt: TGTGCCACCAGTAAAGGCGGGAGTGGTTCCAATGAGCAGTTCTTC
CDR3aa: CATSKGGSGSNEQFF

v_gene: TRBV9
d_gene: -
abundance: few
len: 13
j_gene: TRBJ1-2
CDR3nt: TGTGCCAGCAGCGTGACAGAAAACTATGGCTACACCTTC
CDR3aa: CASSVTENYGYTF

v_gene: TRBV19
d_gene: -
abundance: once
len: 16
j_gene: TRBJ1-5
CDR3nt: TGTGCCAGTAGAACTTACTCCGGGACACTCAATCAGCCCCAGCATTTT
CDR3aa: CASRTYSGTLNQPQHF

v_gene: TRBV19
d_gene: -
abundance: few
len: 15
j_gene: TRBJ2-3
CDR3nt: TGTGCCAGTAGACTTCTGGGGGGAAGGCGAGATACGCAGTATTTT
CDR3aa: CASRLLGGRRDTQYF

v_gene: TRBV30
d_gene: TRBD1
abundance: few
len: 13
j_gene: TRBJ1-2
CDR3nt: TGTGCCTGGAGTGGAACAGGGGAGGGTGGCTACACCTTC
CDR3aa: CAWSGTGEGGYTF

v_gene: TRBV30
d_gene: TRBD2
abundance: many
len: 14
j_gene: TRBJ2-1
CDR3nt: TGTGCCTCAAATTTAGCGGGAGTGTACAATGAGCAGTTCTTC
CDR3aa: CASNLAGVYNEQFF

v_gene: TRBV5-4
d_gene: TRBD1
abundance: few
len: 15
j_gene: TRBJ1-2
CDR3nt: TGTGCCAGCAGCTCACAGGGGGCGTTAAGCTATGGCTACACCTTC
CDR3aa: CASSSQGALSYGYTF

v_gene: TRBV5-4
d_gene: -
abundance: many
len: 14
j_gene: TRBJ2-1
CDR3nt: TGTGCCAGCAGCTTGGGCCTAGTGGCCAATGAGCAGTTCTTC
CDR3aa: CASSLGLVANEQFF

v_gene: TRBV29-1
d_gene: TRBD1
abundance: many
len: 14
j_gene: TRBJ2-5
CDR3nt: TGCAGCGTGTACACGGGACAGGGGCGAGAGACCCAGTACTTC
CDR3aa: CSVYTGQGRETQYF

v_gene: TRBV18
d_gene: -
abundance: -
len: 15
j_gene: TRBJ1-6
CDR3nt: TGTGCCAGCTCACCAAACACCGCCATGAATTCACCCCTCCACTTT
CDR3aa: CASSPNTAMNSPLHF

v_gene: TRBV4-1
d_gene: -
abundance: -
len: 16
j_gene: TRBJ2-3
CDR3nt: TGCGCCAGCAGCCAAAAACTAGCTTCTGGGACAGATACGCAGTATTTT
CDR3aa: CASSQKLASGTDTQYF

v_gene: TRBV2
d_gene: -
abundance: many
len: 13
j_gene: TRBJ2-4
CDR3nt: TGTGCCAGCAGTGAACCGGGTAGAATCTATCAGTACTTC
CDR3aa: CASSEPGRIYQYF

v_gene: TRBV11-1
d_gene: -
abundance: -
len: 15
j_gene: TRBJ2-1
CDR3nt: TGTGCCAGCAGCTTAGGGAGTTATTCCTACAATGAGCAGTTCTTC
CDR3aa: CASSLGSYSYNEQFF

v_gene: TRBV29-1
d_gene: TRBD1
abundance: many
len: 14
j_gene: TRBJ2-2
CDR3nt: TGCAGCGCTGGACAGGCTCTGGGACCCGGGGAGCTGTTTTTT
CDR3aa: CSAGQALGPGELFF

v_gene: TRBV30
d_gene: -
abundance: many
len: 12
j_gene: TRBJ1-2
CDR3nt: TGTGCCTGCCGAACCGTTAACTATGGCTACACCTTC
CDR3aa: CACRTVNYGYTF

v_gene: TRBV15
d_gene: -
abundance: -
len: 12
j_gene: TRBJ2-1
CDR3nt: TGTGCCACCAGCGAAGGTTACAATGAGCAGTTCTTC
CDR3aa: CATSEGYNEQFF

v_gene: TRBV30
d_gene: TRBD1
abundance: many
len: 13
j_gene: TRBJ1-2
CDR3nt: TGTGCCTGGAGTCGGGGACAGGTAGATGGCTACACCTTC
CDR3aa: CAWSRGQVDGYTF

v_gene: TRBV4-2
d_gene: -
abundance: few
len: 17
j_gene: TRBJ1-1
CDR3nt: TGTGCCAGCAGCCAAGGGCGCGGTCTAAAAATGAACACTGAAGCTTTCTTT
CDR3aa: CASSQGRGLKMNTEAFF

v_gene: TRBV4-1
d_gene: -
abundance: many
len: 14
j_gene: TRBJ1-3
CDR3nt: TGCGCCAGCAGCCAAACCGGACAAGGAAACACCATATATTTT
CDR3aa: CASSQTGQGNTIYF

v_gene: TRBV30
d_gene: -
abundance: -
len: 14
j_gene: TRBJ2-3
CDR3nt: TGTGCCGGCGATCCTCAGGGTAACACAGATACGCAGTATTTT
CDR3aa: CAGDPQGNTDTQYF

v_gene: TRBV7-2
d_gene: -
abundance: -
len: 13
j_gene: TRBJ2-2
CDR3nt: TGTGCCAGCAGCGGATGGCTCTCCGGGGAGCTGTTTTTT
CDR3aa: CASSGWLSGELFF

v_gene: TRBV12-3/TRBV12-4
d_gene: -
abundance: few
len: 13
j_gene: TRBJ1-1
CDR3nt: TGTGCCAGCAGTTGGTACAGGGAAACTGAAGCTTTCTTT
CDR3aa: CASSWYRETEAFF

v_gene: TRBV3-1
d_gene: -
abundance: -
len: 14
j_gene: TRBJ2-3
CDR3nt: TGTGCCAGCAGCCGGGGGATACCGACAGATACGCAGTATTTT
CDR3aa: CASSRGIPTDTQYF

v_gene: TRBV5-1
d_gene: -
abundance: many
len: 13
j_gene: TRBJ2-3
CDR3nt: TGCGCCAGCAGCCAAAGAATACCGGATACGCAGTATTTT
CDR3aa: CASSQRIPDTQYF

v_gene: TRBV5-6
d_gene: -
abundance: -
len: 16
j_gene: TRBJ2-3
CDR3nt: TGTGCCAGCAGTCGAACGCCGGGACTTCTCACAGATACGCAGTATTTT
CDR3aa: CASSRTPGLLTDTQYF

v_gene: TRBV13
d_gene: -
abundance: many
len: 14
j_gene: TRBJ1-3
CDR3nt: TGTGCCAGCAGCTTAGGCGGGGAAGGAAACACCATATATTTT
CDR3aa: CASSLGGEGNTIYF